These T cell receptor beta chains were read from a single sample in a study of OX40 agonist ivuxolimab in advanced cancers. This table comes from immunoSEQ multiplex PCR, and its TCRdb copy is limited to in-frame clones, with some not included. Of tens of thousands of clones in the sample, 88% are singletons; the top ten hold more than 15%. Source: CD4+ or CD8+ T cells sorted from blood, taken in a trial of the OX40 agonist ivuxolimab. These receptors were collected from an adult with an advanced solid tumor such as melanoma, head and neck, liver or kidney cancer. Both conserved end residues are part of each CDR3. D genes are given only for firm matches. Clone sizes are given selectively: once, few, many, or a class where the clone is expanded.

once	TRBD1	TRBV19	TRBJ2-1	TGTGCCAGTGGACAGGGGACCATAAATGAGCAGTTCTTC	CASGQGTINEQFF
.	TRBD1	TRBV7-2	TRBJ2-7	TGTGCCAGCAGACAGTGGGGGACAGGGGGCGTTTACGAGCAGTACTTC	CASRQWGTGGVYEQYF
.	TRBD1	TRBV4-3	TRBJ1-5	TGCGCCAGCAGTCGGGACAGGGGAGAAGGGCAGCCCCAGCATTTT	CASSRDRGEGQPQHF
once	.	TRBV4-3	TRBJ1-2	TGCGCCAGCAGCCAAGCTGGAAACTATGGCTACACCTTC	CASSQAGNYGYTF
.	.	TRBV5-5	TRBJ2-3	TGTGCCAGCAGCTTGGGGCAGGGGTCAGATACGCAGTATTTT	CASSLGQGSDTQYF
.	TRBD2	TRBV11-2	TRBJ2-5	TGTGCCAGCAGCTTAGTAGGGAGCGGGGGCCAAGAGACCCAGTACTTC	CASSLVGSGGQETQYF
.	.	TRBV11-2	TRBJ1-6	TGTGCCAGCAGCTTCAGGGGCGGGGAGAATTCACCCCTCCACTTT	CASSFRGGENSPLHF
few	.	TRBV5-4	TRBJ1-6	TGTGCCAGCAGCTTTTTGACAGCTACTAATTCACCCCTCCACTTT	CASSFLTATNSPLHF
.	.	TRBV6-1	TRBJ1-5	TGTGCCAGCAGTGAAGCGCCAAATCAGCCCCAGCATTTT	CASSEAPNQPQHF
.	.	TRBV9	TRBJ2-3	TGTGCCAGCAGCGTAGATCCCCCGGGAGATACGCAGTATTTT	CASSVDPPGDTQYF
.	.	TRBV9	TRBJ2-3	TGTGCCAGCAGCGACGGGGGGCGGGTCACAGATACGCAGTATTTT	CASSDGGRVTDTQYF
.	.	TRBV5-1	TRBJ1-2	TGCGCCAGCAGGCAAAAGGACTATGGCTACACCTTC	CASRQKDYGYTF
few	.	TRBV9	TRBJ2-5	TGTGCCAGCAGCTCGCTCGGGGAGACCCAGTACTTC	CASSSLGETQYF
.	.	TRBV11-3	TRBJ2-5	TGTGCCAGCAGCTTAACCGGGGGACCCCAAGAGACCCAGTACTTC	CASSLTGGPQETQYF
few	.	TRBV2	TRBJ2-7	TGTGCCAGCAGCGAGAAAAAGTACTACGAGCAGTACTTC	CASSEKKYYEQYF
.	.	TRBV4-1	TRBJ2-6	TGCGCCAGCAGCCAAGTAGGAGGGATCGGGGCCAACGTCCTGACTTTC	CASSQVGGIGANVLTF
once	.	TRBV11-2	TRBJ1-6	TGTGCCAGCAGCCTCGGACGGGGGAATTCACCCCTCCACTTT	CASSLGRGNSPLHF
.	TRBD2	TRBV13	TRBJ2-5	TGTGCCAGCAGCCCGGAGCGGGGAGGGACCCAGTACTTC	CASSPERGGTQYF
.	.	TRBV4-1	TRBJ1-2	TGCGCCAGCAGCCAAGTAGAAGGGATGGGCTATGGCTACACCTTC	CASSQVEGMGYGYTF
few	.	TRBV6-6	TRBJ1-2	TGTGCCAGCTCCACTGGCCAGATCCATGGCTACACCTTC	CASSTGQIHGYTF
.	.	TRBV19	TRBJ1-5	TGTGCCAGTAGTATGGCCCCCGGTCTGGTCGGCAATCAGCCCCAGCATTTT	CASSMAPGLVGNQPQHF
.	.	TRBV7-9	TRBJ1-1	TGTGCCAGCAGACAGACAGGGAACACTGAAGCTTTCTTT	CASRQTGNTEAFF
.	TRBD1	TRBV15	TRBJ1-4	TGTGCCACCAGCAGAGCCAGGGGGGGTGAAAAACTGTTTTTT	CATSRARGGEKLFF
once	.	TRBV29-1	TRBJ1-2	TGCAGCGTTGGCGACTCCTCCAGGGGCGGCTACACCTTC	CSVGDSSRGGYTF
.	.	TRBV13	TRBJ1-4	TGTGCCAGCAGCGGACAGACCCTCTCCGCTGGAAAACTGTTTTTT	CASSGQTLSAGKLFF
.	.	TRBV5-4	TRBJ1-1	TGTGCCAGCAGCTTCGGCTCTGAAGCTTTCTTT	CASSFGSEAFF
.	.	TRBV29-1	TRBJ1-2	TGCAGCGCAACCGACGGGTCTTCCTATGGCTACACCTTC	CSATDGSSYGYTF
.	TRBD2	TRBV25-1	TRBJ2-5	TGTGCCAGCAGTCGTCGGGGGGGGGAAGAGACCCAGTACTTC	CASSRRGGEETQYF
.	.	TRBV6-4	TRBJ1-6	TGTGCCAGCAGTGAATCTAAAGGGGATAATTCACCCCTCCACTTT	CASSESKGDNSPLHF
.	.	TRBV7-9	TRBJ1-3	TGTGCCAGCTATGAGGGTTGGGGGAGCTCTGGAAACACCATATATTTT	CASYEGWGSSGNTIYF
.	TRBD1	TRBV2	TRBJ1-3	TGTGCCAGCAGGGGGACAGGGTTTCGCGGAAACACCATATATTTT	CASRGTGFRGNTIYF
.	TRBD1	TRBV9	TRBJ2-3	TGTGCCAGCAGCGTGACTGACAGGGACAGAGATACGCAGTATTTT	CASSVTDRDRDTQYF
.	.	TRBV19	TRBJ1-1	TGTGCCAGTGCATTATTGGGGAACACTGAAGCTTTCTTT	CASALLGNTEAFF
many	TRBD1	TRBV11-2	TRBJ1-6	TGTGCCAGCAGCCAGGAAACAGGGGAAGGTGATTCACCCCTCCACTTT	CASSQETGEGDSPLHF
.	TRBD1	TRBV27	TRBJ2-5	TGTGCCAGCAGGACCACAGGGGGTTTCCAAGAGACCCAGTACTTC	CASRTTGGFQETQYF
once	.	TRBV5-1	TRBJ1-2	TGCGCCAGCAGCTCCTCAGGCGGAGATGATGGCTACACCTTC	CASSSSGGDDGYTF
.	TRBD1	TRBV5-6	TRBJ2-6	TGTGCCGGCAGGACCGGGACAGGGACGTCTGGGGCCAACGTCCTGACTTTC	CAGRTGTGTSGANVLTF
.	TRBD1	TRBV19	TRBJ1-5	TGTGCCAGTAGTTTACAGGGGTCCATCAATCAGCCCCAGCATTTT	CASSLQGSINQPQHF
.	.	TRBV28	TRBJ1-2	TGTGCCAGCAGTCCTACCGGGACTGCTAACTATGGCTACACCTTC	CASSPTGTANYGYTF
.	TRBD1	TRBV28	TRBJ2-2	TGTGCCAGCAGTTTGAGGACAGGGAACACCGGGGAGCTGTTTTTT	CASSLRTGNTGELFF
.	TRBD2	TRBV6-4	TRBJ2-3	TGTGCCAGCAGCCTCTATAGCGGGGGGGCGGAAGATACGCAGTATTTT	CASSLYSGGAEDTQYF
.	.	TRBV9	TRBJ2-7	TGTGCCAGCAGCGTAGCCCCGGACGGGAACTCCTACGAGCAGTACTTC	CASSVAPDGNSYEQYF
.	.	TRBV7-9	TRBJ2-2	TGTGCCAGCAGCTTAACAGTGGAGAACACCGGGGAGCTGTTTTTT	CASSLTVENTGELFF
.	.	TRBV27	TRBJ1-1	TGTGCCAGCTGGACAGTGGATGGAGCTTTCTTT	CASWTVDGAFF
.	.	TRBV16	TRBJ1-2	TGTGCCAGCACGTTTGAGGCGCGAGGGGCCTATGGCTACACCTTC	CASTFEARGAYGYTF
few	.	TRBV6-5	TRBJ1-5	TGTGCCAGCAGTTACTCCGGCGGAAATCAGCCCCAGCATTTT	CASSYSGGNQPQHF
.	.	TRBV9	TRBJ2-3	TGTGCCAGCAGCGTAGTAGGGCTAGGACGAGATACGCAGTATTTT	CASSVVGLGRDTQYF
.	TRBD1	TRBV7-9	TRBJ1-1	TGTGCCAGCAGCCGAACTCTTCCGGGACAGAAAGCCGCTTTCTTT	CASSRTLPGQKAAFF
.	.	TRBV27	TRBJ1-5	TGTGCCAGCAGTTCAGGCAATCAGCCCCAGCATTTT	CASSSGNQPQHF
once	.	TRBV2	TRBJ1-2	TGTGCCAGCAGATCGGAGCCCGATGAACTAATTAACTATGGCTACACCTTC	CASRSEPDELINYGYTF
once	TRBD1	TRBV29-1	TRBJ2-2	TGCAGCGCCTTTCCCGGGACAGCTGGCACCGGGGAGCTGTTTTTT	CSAFPGTAGTGELFF
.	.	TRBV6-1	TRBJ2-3	TGTGCCAGCAGTTCACCACCAATCACAGGAGATACGCAGTATTTT	CASSSPPITGDTQYF
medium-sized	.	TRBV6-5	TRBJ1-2	TGTGCCAGCAGTTCCCTCGGGGGAGGCTATGGCTACACCTTC	CASSSLGGGYGYTF
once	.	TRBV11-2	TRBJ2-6	TGTGCCAGCAGCTTTGGCCACAATGGGGCCAACGTCCTGACTTTC	CASSFGHNGANVLTF
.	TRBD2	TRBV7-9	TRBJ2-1	TGTGCCAGCAGCTCCCCGCCGGAGCGGGGGGTAGCCTACAATGAGCAGTTCTTC	CASSSPPERGVAYNEQFF
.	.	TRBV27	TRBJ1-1	TGTGCCAGCAGTCCCGAACCCGACGGCCTGAACACTGAAGCTTTCTTT	CASSPEPDGLNTEAFF
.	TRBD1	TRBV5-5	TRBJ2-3	TGTGCCAGCAGCCGGCTGTATCGACAGGGGTCGGATACGCAGTATTTT	CASSRLYRQGSDTQYF
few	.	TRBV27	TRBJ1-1	TGTGCCAGCACCCGAGACAGAAACCTGAACACTGAAGCTTTCTTT	CASTRDRNLNTEAFF
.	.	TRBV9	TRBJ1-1	TGTGCCAGCAGCGAGACAGGTTACACTGAAGCTTTCTTT	CASSETGYTEAFF
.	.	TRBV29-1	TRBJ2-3	TGCAGCGTTATACAGGGAAACACAGATACGCAGTATTTT	CSVIQGNTDTQYF